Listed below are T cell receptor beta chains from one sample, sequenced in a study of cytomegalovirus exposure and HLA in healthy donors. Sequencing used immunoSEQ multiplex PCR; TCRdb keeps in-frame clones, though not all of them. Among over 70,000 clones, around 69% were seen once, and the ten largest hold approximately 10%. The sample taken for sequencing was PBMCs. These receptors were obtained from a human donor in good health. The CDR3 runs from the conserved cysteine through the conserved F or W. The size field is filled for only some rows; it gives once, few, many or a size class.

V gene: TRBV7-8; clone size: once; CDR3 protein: CASSARLAVNQETQYF
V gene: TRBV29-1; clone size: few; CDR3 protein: CSVEARDRGWETQYF
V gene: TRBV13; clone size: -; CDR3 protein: CASSSDSTNEQFF
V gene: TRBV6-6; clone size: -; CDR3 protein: CASSYVGAGTNEKLFF
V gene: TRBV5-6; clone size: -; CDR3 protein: CASSYTGGSYNEQFF
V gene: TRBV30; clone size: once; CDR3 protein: CAWRSSGSGEQFF
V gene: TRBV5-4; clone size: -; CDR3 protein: CASRSGLAGGDYF
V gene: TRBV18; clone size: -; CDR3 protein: CASSPRTGTDGYTF
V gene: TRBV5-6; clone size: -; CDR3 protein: CASQLGEGRYGYTF
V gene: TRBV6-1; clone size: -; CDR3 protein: CASSDSGGLYGYTF
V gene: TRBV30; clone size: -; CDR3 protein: CAWSSGTGATNEKLFF
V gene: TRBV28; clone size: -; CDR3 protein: CASDGHQGQENQPQHF
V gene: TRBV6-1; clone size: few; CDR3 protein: CASSAQGTEAFF
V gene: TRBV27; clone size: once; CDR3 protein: CASSADRGGYNEQFF
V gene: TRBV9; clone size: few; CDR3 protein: CASSVGGSWTGELFF
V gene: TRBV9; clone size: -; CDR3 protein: CASSSGLAASTDTQYF
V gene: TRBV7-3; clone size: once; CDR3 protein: CASSPHAPSVRGNTIYF
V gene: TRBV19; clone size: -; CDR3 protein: CASSAGQGNSYEQYF
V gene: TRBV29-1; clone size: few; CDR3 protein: CSVRGSPLTSTDTQYF
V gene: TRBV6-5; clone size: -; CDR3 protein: CASSSPYEQYF
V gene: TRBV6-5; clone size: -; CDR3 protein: CASSFTAARRNYGYTF
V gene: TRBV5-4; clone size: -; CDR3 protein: CASSLALAGADTQYF
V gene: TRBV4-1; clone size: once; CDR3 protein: CASSRTGSSNQPQHF
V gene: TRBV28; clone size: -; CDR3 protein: CASHTSWRPSYEQYF
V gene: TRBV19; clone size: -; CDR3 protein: CASSRAGEGSTNEKLFF
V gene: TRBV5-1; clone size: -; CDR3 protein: CASMPVENTEAFF
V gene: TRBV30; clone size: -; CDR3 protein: CAWGWWASGATDTQYF
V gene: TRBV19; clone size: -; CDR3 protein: CASSSRGSNQPQHF
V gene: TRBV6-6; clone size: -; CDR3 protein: CASTRDTEAFF
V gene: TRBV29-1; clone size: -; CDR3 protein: CSVEEGGYGYTF
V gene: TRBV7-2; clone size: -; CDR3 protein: CASTLVPGQGYTF
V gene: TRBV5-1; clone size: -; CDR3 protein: CASGASESGELFF
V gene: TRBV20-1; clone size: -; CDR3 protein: CSGEAQETQYF
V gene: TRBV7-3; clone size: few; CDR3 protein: CASSFDRVYEQYF
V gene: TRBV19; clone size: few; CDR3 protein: CASSFRGNYGYTF
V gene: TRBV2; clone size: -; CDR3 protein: CASSEDSYGYTF
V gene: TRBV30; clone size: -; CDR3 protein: CACDPGQGPTDTQYF
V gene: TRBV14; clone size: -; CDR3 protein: CATNRDRALNNEQFF
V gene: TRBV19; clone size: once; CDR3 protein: CASSSSGLRPSTDTQYF
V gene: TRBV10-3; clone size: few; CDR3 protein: CAISETAATNEKLFF
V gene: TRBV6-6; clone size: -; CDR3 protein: CASSYGVPFEQFF
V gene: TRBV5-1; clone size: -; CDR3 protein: CASSLDWPGGYTF
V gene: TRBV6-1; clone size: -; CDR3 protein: CASNYYTDTQYF
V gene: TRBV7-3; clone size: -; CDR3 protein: CASSLSGLPGTNYGYTF
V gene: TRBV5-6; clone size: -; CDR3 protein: CASSAGTGDNQPQHF
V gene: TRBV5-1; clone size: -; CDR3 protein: CASSFGDTEAFF
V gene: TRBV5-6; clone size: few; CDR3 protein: CASSPGTGGYMNTEAFF
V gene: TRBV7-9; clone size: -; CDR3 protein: CASSPPGGPTDTQYF
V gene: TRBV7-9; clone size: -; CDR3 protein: CASSPGQDNQPQHF
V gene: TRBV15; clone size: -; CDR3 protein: CATSSGGGVEKLFF
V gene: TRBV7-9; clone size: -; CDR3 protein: CASSPSRQEGNTIYF
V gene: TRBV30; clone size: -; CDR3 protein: CAWSVEQGTEQYF
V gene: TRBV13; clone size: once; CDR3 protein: CASSLGRLPNEKLFF
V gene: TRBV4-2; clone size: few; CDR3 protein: CASSQDPGLVAKETQYF
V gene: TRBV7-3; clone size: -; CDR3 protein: CASSAGTSVYSEQYF
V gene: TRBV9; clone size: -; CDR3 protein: CASSVGFGRAHEQYF
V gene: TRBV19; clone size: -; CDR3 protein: CASSEYNEQFF
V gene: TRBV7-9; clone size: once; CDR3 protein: CASSLKTGYTDTQYF